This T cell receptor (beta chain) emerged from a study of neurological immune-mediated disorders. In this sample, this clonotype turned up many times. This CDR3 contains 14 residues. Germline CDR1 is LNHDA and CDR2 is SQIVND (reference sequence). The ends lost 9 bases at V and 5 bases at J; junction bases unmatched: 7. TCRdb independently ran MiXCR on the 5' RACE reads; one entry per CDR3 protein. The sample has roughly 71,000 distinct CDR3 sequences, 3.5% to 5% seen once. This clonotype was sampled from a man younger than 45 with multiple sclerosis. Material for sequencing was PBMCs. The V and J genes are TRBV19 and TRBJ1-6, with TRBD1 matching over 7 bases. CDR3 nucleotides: TGTGCCAGAAAACAGGGGTTTCATAATTCACCCCTCCACTTT. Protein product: CARKQGFHNSPLHF.